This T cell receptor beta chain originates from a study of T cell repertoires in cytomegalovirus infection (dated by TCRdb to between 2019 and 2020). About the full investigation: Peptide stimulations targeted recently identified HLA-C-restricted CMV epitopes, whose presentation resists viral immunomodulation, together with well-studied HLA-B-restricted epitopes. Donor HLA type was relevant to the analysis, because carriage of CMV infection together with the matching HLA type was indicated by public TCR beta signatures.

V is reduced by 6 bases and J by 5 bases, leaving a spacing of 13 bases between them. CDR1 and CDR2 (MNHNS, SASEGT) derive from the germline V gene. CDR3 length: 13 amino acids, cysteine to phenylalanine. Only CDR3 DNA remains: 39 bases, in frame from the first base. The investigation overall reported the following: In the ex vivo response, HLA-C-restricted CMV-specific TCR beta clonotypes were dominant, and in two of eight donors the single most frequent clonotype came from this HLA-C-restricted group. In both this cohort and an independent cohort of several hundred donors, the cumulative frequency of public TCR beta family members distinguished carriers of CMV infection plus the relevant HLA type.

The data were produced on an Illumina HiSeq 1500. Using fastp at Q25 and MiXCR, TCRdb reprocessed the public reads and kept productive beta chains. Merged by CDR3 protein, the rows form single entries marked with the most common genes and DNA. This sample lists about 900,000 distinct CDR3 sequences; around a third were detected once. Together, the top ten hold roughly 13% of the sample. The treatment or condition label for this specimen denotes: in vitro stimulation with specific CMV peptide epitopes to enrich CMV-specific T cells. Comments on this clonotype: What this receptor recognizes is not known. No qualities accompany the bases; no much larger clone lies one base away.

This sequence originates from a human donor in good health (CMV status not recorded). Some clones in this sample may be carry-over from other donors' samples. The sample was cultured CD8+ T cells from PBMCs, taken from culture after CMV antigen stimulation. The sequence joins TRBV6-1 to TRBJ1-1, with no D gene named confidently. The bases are TGTGCCAGCAGCGTAACAATCGGTACTGAAGCTTTCTTT. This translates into CASSVTIGTEAFF.